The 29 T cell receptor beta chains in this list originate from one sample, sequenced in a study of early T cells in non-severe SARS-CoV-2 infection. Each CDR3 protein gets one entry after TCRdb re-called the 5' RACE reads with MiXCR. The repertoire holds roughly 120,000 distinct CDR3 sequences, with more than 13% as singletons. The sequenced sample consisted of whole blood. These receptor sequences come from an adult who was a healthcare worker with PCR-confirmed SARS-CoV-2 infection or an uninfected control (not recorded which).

As DNA, the CDR3 is TGCGCCAGCAGCCTCGGACAGAGAGATCAGCCCCAGCATTTT. Protein product: CASSLGQRDQPQHF. The chain recombines TRBV5-1 with TRBJ1-5; possibly TRBD1 for D (6 bases). Deletions cut 4 bases from V and 5 bases from J, with 13 bases between. Germline assignment: CDR1 SGHRS and CDR2 YFSETQ. CDR3 size: 14 residues.

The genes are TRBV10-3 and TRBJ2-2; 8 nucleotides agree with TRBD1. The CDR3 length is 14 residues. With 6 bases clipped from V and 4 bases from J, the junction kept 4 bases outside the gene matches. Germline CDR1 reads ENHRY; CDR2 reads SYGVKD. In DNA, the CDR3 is TGTGCCATCAGCGACAGGGGACGCACCGGGGAGCTGTTTTTT. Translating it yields CAISDRGRTGELFF.

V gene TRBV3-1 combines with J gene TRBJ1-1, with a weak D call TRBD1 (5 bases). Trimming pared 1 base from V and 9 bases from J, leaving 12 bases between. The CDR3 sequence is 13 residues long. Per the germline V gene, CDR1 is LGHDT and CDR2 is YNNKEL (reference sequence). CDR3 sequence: CASSQVGQFQAFF. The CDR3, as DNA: TGTGCCAGCAGCCAAGTGGGGCAGTTCCAAGCTTTCTTT. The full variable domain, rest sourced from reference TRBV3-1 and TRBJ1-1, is DTAVSQTPKYLVTQMGNDKSIKCEQNLGHDTMYWYKQDSKKFLKIMFSYNNKELIINETVPNRFSPKSPDKAHLNLHINSLELGDSAVYFCASSQVGQFQAFFGQGTRLTVV.

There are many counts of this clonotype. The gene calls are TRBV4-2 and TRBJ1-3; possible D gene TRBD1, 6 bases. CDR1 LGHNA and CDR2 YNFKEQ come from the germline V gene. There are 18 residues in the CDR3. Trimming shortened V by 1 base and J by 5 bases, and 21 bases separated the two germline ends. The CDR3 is CASSQGPLTPQGRNTIYF. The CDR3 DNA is TGTGCCAGCAGCCAAGGCCCTCTCACCCCACAGGGTCGAAACACCATATATTTT.

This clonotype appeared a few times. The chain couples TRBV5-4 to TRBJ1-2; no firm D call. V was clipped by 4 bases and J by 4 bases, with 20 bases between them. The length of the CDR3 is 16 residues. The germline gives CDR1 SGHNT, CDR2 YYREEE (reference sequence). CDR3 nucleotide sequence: TGTGCCAGCAGCCCTGGACCGCCCTCCGACGGCTATGGCTACACCTTC. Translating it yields CASSPGPPSDGYGYTF.

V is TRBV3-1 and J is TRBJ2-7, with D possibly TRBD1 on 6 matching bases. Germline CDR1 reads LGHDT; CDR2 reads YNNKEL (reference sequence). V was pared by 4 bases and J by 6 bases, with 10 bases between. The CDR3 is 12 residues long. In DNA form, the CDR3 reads TGTGCCAGCAGCCTAGGGGGTTTCGAGCAGTACTTC. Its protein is CASSLGGFEQYF.

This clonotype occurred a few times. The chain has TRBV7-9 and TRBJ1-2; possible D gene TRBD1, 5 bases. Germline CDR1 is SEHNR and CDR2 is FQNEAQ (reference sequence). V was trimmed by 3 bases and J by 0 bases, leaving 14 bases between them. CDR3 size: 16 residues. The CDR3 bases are TGTGCCAGCAGCTTGGAACAGGAACCAGCTAACTATGGCTACACCTTC. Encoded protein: CASSLEQEPANYGYTF.

In DNA form, the CDR3 reads TGTGCCAGCAGCTGGACAGGTAGGGACTACGAGCAGTACTTC. Its translation is CASSWTGRDYEQYF. This chain connects TRBV11-1 to TRBJ2-7, with 7 positions matching TRBD1. The CDR3 is 14 amino acids. Germline CDR1 reads SGHAT; CDR2 reads FQDESV (reference sequence). The V and J ends lost 4 bases and 3 bases, in that order; junction bases with no gene match: 6.

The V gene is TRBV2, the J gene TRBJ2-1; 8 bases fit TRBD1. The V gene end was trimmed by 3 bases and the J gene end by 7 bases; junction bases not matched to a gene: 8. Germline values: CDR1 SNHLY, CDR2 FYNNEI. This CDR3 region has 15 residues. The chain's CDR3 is CASSEIGQGDNEQFF. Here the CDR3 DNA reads TGTGCCAGCAGTGAGATAGGACAGGGTGATAATGAGCAGTTCTTC.

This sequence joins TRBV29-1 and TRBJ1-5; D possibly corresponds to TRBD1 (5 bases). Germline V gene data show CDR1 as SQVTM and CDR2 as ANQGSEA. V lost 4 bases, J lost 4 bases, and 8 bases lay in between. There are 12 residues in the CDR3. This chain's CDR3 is CSVGGSNQPQHF. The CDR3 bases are TGCAGCGTTGGGGGGAGTAATCAGCCCCAGCATTTT.

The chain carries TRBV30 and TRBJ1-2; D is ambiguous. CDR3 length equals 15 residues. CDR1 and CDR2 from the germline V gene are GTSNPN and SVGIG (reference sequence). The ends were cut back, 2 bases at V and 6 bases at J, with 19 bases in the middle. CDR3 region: CAWSFEANRRNGYTF. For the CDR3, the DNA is TGTGCCTGGAGTTTCGAAGCGAATCGAAGGAATGGCTACACCTTC.

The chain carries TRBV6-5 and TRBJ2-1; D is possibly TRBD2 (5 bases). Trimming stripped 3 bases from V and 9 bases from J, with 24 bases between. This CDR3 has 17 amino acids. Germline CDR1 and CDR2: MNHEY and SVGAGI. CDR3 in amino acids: CASSYRALLTRGSEQFF. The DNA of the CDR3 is TGTGCCAGCAGTTATCGGGCTCTCTTGACCCGAGGGAGTGAGCAGTTCTTC.

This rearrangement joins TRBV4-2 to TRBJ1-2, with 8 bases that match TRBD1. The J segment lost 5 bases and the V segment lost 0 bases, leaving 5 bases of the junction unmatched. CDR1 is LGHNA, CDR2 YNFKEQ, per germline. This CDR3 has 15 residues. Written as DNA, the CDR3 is TGTGCCAGCAGCCAAGATACAACAGGGGGATATGGCTACACCTTC. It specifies CASSQDTTGGYGYTF.

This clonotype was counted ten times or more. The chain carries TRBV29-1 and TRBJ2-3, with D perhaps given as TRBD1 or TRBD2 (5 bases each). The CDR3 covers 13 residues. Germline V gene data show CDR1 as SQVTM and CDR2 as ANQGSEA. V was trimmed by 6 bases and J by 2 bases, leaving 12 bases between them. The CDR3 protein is CSVAGTSTDTQYF. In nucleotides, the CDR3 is TGCAGCGTCGCCGGGACGTCCACAGATACGCAGTATTTT.

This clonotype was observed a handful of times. CDR3 residues: CASSADNSPLHF. DNA for the CDR3: TGTGCCAGCAGCGCCGATAATTCACCCCTCCACTTT. The rearrangement links TRBV7-9 to TRBJ1-6, with D hard to call. From germline, CDR1 is SEHNR and CDR2 FQNEAQ (reference sequence). The length of the CDR3 is 12 residues. V was shortened by 5 bases and J by 5 bases, with 4 bases between the two germline ends.

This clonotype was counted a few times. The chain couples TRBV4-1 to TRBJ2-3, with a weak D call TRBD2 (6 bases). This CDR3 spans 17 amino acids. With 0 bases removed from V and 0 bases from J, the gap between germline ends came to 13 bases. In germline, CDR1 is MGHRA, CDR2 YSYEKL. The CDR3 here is CASSQEGLAPSTDTQYF. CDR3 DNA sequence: TGCGCCAGCAGCCAAGAGGGGCTAGCGCCTAGCACAGATACGCAGTATTTT.

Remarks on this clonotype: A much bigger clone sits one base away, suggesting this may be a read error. The CDR3 nucleotides read TGTGCCAGCAGCGTAGATAGGAGGCGAGGCCCGAACACTGAAGCTATCTTT. Translation: CASSVDRRRGPNTEAIF. The chain combines TRBV9 with TRBJ1-1; D not certain. CDR1 is SGDLS and CDR2 is YYNGEE in the germline V gene. The CDR3 has 17 residues.

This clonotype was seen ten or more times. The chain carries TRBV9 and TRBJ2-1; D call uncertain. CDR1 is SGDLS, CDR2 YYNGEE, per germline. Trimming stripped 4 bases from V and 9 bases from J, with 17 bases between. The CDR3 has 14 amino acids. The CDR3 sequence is CASSPRLLTSEQFF. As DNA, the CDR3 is TGTGCCAGCAGCCCCCGCTTACTAACAAGTGAGCAGTTCTTC.

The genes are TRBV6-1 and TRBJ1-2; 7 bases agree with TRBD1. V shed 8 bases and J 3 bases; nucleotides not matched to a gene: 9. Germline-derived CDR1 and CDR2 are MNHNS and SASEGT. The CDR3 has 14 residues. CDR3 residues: CASRWDSGDYGYTF. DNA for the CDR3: TGTGCCAGCCGGTGGGACAGCGGGGACTATGGCTACACCTTC.

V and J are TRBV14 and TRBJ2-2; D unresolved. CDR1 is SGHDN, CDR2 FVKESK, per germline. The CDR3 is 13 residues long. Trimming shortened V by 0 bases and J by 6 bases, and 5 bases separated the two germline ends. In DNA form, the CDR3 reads TGTGCCAGCAGCCAAGATTTAGCCGGGGAGCTGTTTTTT. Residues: CASSQDLAGELFF.

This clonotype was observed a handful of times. Here the CDR3 reads CASSYSTAADTQYF. The CDR3, as DNA: TGTGCCAGCAGTTACTCGACTGCGGCAGATACGCAGTATTTT. The V call is TRBV6-5, the J call TRBJ2-3; no definite D call. Germline V gene lookup returns CDR1 MNHEY and CDR2 SVGAGI. With 0 bases removed from V and 4 bases from J, the gap between germline ends came to 8 bases. The CDR3 length is 14 residues.

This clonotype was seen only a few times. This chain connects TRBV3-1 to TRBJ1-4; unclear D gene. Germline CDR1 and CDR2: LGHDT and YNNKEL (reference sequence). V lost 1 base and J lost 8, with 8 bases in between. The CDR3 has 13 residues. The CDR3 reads CASSQGSQEKLFF. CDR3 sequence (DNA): TGTGCCAGCAGCCAAGGGAGTCAAGAAAAACTGTTTTTT. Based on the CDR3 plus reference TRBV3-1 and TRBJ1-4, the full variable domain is DTAVSQTPKYLVTQMGNDKSIKCEQNLGHDTMYWYKQDSKKFLKIMFSYNNKELIINETVPNRFSPKSPDKAHLNLHINSLELGDSAVYFCASSQGSQEKLFFGSGTQLSVL.

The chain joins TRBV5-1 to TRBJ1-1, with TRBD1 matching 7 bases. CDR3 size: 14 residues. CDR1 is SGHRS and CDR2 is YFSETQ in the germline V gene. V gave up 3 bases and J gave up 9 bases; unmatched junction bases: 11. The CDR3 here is CASSSHRDRAKAFF. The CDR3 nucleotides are TGCGCCAGCAGCTCTCACCGGGACAGAGCTAAAGCTTTCTTT. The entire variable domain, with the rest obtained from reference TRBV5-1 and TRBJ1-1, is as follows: KAGVTQTPRYLIKTRGQQVTLSCSPISGHRSVSWYQQTPGQGLQFLFEYFSETQRNKGNFPGRFSGRQFSNSRSEMNVSTLELGDSALYLCASSSHRDRAKAFFGQGTRLTVV.

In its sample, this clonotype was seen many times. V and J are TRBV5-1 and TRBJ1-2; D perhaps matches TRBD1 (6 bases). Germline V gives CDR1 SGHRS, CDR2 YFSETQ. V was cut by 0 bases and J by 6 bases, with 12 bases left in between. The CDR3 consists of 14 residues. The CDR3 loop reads CASSLDRVRDGYTF. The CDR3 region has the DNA TGCGCCAGCAGCTTGGACAGGGTACGGGATGGCTACACCTTC.

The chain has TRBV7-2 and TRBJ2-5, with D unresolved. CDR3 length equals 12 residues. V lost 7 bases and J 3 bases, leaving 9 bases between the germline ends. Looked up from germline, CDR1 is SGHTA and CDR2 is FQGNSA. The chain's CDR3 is CASTPYKETQYF. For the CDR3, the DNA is TGTGCCAGCACCCCCTACAAAGAGACCCAGTACTTC. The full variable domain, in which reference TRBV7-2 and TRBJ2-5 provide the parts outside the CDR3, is GAGVSQSPSNKVTEKGKDVELRCDPISGHTALYWYRQSLGQGLEFLIYFQGNSAPDKSGLPSDRFSAERTGGSVSTLTIQRTQQEDSAVYLCASTPYKETQYFGPGTRLLVL.

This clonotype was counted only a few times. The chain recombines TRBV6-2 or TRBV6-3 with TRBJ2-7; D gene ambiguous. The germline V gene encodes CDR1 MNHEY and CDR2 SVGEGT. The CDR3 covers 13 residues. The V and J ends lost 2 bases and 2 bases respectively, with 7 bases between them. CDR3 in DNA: TGTGCCAGCAGTTACAAGGGTCCCTACGAGCAGTACTTC. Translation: CASSYKGPYEQYF.

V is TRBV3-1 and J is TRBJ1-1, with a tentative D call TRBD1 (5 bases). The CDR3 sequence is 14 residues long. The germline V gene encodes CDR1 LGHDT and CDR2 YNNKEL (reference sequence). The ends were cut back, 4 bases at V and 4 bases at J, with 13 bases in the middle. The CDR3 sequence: CASSPAREGTEAFF. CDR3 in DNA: TGTGCCAGCAGCCCAGCCAGGGAGGGCACTGAAGCTTTCTTT.

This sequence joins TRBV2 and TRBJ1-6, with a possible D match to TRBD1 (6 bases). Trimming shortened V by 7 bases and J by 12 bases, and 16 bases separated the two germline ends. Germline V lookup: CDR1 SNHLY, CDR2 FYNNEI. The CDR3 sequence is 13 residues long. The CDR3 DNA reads TGTGCCAGCACCTACGAACAGGGTCAACCCCTCCACTTT. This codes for CASTYEQGQPLHF. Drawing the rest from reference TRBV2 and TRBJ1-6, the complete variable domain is EPEVTQTPSHQVTQMGQEVILRCVPISNHLYFYWYRQILGQKVEFLVSFYNNEISEKSEIFDDQFSVERPDGSNFTLKIRSTKLEDSAMYFCASTYEQGQPLHFGNGTRLTVT.

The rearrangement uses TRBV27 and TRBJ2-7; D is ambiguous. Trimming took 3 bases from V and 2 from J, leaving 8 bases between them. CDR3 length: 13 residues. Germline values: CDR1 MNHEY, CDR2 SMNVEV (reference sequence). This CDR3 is CASSFLGTYEQYF. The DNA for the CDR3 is TGTGCCAGCAGTTTTTTAGGGACCTACGAGCAGTACTTC.